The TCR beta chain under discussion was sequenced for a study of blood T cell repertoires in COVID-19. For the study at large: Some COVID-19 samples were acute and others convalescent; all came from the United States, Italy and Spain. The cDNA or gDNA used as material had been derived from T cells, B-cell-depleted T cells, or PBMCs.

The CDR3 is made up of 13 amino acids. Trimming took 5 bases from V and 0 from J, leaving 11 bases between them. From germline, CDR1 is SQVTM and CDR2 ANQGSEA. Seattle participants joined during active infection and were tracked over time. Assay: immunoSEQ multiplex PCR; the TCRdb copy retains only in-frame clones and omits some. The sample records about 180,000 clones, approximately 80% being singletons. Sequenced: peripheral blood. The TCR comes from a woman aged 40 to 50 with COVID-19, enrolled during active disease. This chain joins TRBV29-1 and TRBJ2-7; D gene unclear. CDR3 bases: TGCAGCGTTAGAGTCCCAAGCTCCTACGAGCAGTACTTC. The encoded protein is CSVRVPSSYEQYF.